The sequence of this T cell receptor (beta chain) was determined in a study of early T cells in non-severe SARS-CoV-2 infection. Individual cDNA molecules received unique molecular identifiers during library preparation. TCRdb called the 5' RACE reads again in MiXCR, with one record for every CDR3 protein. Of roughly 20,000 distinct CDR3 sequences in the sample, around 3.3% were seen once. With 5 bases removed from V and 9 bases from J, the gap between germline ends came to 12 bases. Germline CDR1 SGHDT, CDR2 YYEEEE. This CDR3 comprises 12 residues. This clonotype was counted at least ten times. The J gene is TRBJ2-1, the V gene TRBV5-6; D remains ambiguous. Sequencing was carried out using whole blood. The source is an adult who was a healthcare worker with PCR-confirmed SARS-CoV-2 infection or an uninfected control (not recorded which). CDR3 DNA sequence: TGTGCCAGCAGTGCACTCCGGAGTGAGCAGTTCTTC. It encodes CASSALRSEQFF.